The next 3 T cell receptor beta chains were all read from a single sample in a study of PD-1 blockade in classical Hodgkin lymphoma. Time point meaning: newly diagnosed, previously untreated cHL patient sample. Using magnetic negative selection, the CD4+ T cells were separated out of thawed PBMCs. Clones were sequenced by immunoSEQ multiplex PCR, and TCRdb holds only the in-frame ones, with some missing. The table shows 25,000 to 30,000 clones, with around 89% occurring only once. Sequenced input: CD4+ T cells from blood. These receptors were obtained from a human donor with classical Hodgkin lymphoma.

J is TRBJ2-3 and V is TRBV5-1; D gene ambiguous. CDR1 is SGHRS and CDR2 is YFSETQ in the germline V gene. The CDR3 consists of 14 residues. Trimming removed 2 bases at V and 5 bases at J, with 12 bases between. DNA of the CDR3: TGCGCCAGCAGCTTAGGAGTGGTGGGAGATACGCAGTATTTT. This codes for CASSLGVVGDTQYF.

The chain recombines TRBV9 with TRBJ2-3, with D perhaps TRBD1 (6 bases). Germline CDR1 reads SGDLS; CDR2 reads YYNGEE. The CDR3 sequence is 16 residues long. The V gene lost 0 bases and the J gene lost 3 bases, with 14 bases spanning the gap. CDR3: CASSVAQGVLTDTQYF. The CDR3 nucleotides are TGTGCCAGCAGCGTAGCACAGGGAGTATTAACAGATACGCAGTATTTT.

The chain recombines TRBV28 with TRBJ1-1; D uncertain. The ends were cut back, 3 bases at V and 7 bases at J, with 9 bases in the middle. Germline V lookup: CDR1 MDHEN, CDR2 SYDVKM. The CDR3 sequence is 12 residues long. The DNA of the CDR3 is TGTGCCAGCAGTTTGCGGGGAGTTGAAGCTTTCTTT. It specifies CASSLRGVEAFF. The full variable domain, with the rest looked up from reference TRBV28 and TRBJ1-1, is DVKVTQSSRYLVKRTGEKVFLECVQDMDHENMFWYRQDPGLGLRLIYFSYDVKMKEKGDIPEGYSVSREKKERFSLILESASTNQTSMYLCASSLRGVEAFFGQGTRLTVV.